A selection of T cell receptor beta chains follows, all from one sample in a study of blood T cell repertoires in COVID-19. Clones were sequenced by immunoSEQ multiplex PCR, and TCRdb holds only the in-frame ones, with some missing. The sample has 45,000 to 55,000 clones; approximately 84% are singletons. Sequenced sample: peripheral blood. The receptors were sampled from a man aged 50 to 59 with active COVID-19. Both conserved end residues are part of each CDR3. A D gene is named only where the DNA matches it firmly. A row's size may be missing; if present it is once, few, many or a size class.

CDR3nt	CDR3aa	len	j_gene	d_gene	v_gene	abundance
TGTGCCAGCAGCTCCGGGACTAGCGGGGGAGAGACCCAGTACTTC	CASSSGTSGGETQYF	15	TRBJ2-5	TRBD2	TRBV5-8	.
TGTGCCAGCAGCGATAGGACAGGGAGCTACACCTTC	CASSDRTGSYTF	12	TRBJ1-2	TRBD1	TRBV9	.
TGCGCCAGTCGCCGGACAGGGGGCCAAGAGACCCAGTACTTC	CASRRTGGQETQYF	14	TRBJ2-5	TRBD1	TRBV10-2	once
TGTGCCAGCAGCCAAGGCAGGGGGACTGAAGCTTTCTTT	CASSQGRGTEAFF	13	TRBJ1-1	TRBD1	TRBV7-2	.
TGTGCCAGCAGTTTATCCCGGACAGGGGGCATCCATGGCTACACCTTC	CASSLSRTGGIHGYTF	16	TRBJ1-2	TRBD1	TRBV27	.
TGTGCCAGCAGCTTAGGGACAGGGGGCCTTCCCAATGAGCAGTTCTTC	CASSLGTGGLPNEQFF	16	TRBJ2-1	TRBD1	TRBV7-2	.
TGTGCCAGCAGTTTAAAAGGCAGGGGGCACCAAGAGACCCAGTACTTC	CASSLKGRGHQETQYF	16	TRBJ2-5	TRBD1	TRBV27	.
TGTGCCAGCAGCCCCCGGGACAGGGGTAATTCACCCCTCCACTTT	CASSPRDRGNSPLHF	15	TRBJ1-6	TRBD1	TRBV5-4	.
TGCGCCAGCAGTGACGGCCGGGGTTACACCGGGGAGCTGTTTTTT	CASSDGRGYTGELFF	15	TRBJ2-2	.	TRBV10-1	.
TGTGCCAGCTCCGAGCAGAAATTTCCGGGACAAAAGACAGATACGCAGTATTTT	CASSEQKFPGQKTDTQYF	18	TRBJ2-3	.	TRBV18	.
TGCAGCGCACCAGGACTAGCGGGTACAGATACGCAGTATTTT	CSAPGLAGTDTQYF	14	TRBJ2-3	TRBD2	TRBV29-1	.
TGTGCCAGCAGTTACTCCCAGACCTACGAGCAGTACTTC	CASSYSQTYEQYF	13	TRBJ2-7	.	TRBV6-2/TRBV6-3	.
TGTGCCAGCAGAACAGGGGGACGCGCGCAGTATTTT	CASRTGGRAQYF	12	TRBJ2-3	TRBD1	TRBV6-5	.
TGCGCCAGCAGGCAACAGGGGGCAACAGATACGCAGTATTTT	CASRQQGATDTQYF	14	TRBJ2-3	TRBD1	TRBV5-1	.
TGTGCCAGCAGCTTAGCAGCGGGGGGCCCAGATACGCAGTATTTT	CASSLAAGGPDTQYF	15	TRBJ2-3	TRBD2	TRBV7-2	.
TGTGCCACCCTGACAGGGGCTAGAAACACCATATATTTT	CATLTGARNTIYF	13	TRBJ1-3	TRBD1	TRBV7-9	few
TGTGCCAGCAGCCCTAAACTAGCGGGTCTCGCAGGTAATGAGCAGTTCTTC	CASSPKLAGLAGNEQFF	17	TRBJ2-1	TRBD2	TRBV14	.
TGTGCCAGCGGGACACGGAACACTGAAGCTTTCTTT	CASGTRNTEAFF	12	TRBJ1-1	.	TRBV5-5	.
TGCGCCAGCAGCTCGGGCGGGGGGGCGAGCACCGGGGAGCTGTTTTTT	CASSSGGGASTGELFF	16	TRBJ2-2	TRBD2	TRBV5-1	many
TGTGCCAGCAGATATAGCGGGACTAGCACAGATACGCAGTATTTT	CASRYSGTSTDTQYF	15	TRBJ2-3	TRBD2	TRBV5-4	.
TGTGCAAGTCGCTTAGCGCCCAGTGACAGGTTTTACGAGCAGTACTTC	CASRLAPSDRFYEQYF	16	TRBJ2-7	.	TRBV12-2	.
TGTGCCAGCAGCCTATTCGAGGTGGCAGATACGCAGTATTTT	CASSLFEVADTQYF	14	TRBJ2-3	.	TRBV11-2	.
TGTGCCAGCAGTGAAGCGCTGGGGGCCGGCAATCAGCCCCAGCATTTT	CASSEALGAGNQPQHF	16	TRBJ1-5	.	TRBV6-1	.
TGTGCCAGCAGCTTAGGCGGCAGGGTTAGAGATGAGCAGTTCTTC	CASSLGGRVRDEQFF	15	TRBJ2-1	.	TRBV11-2	medium-sized
TGTGCTAGTGGTTTACAGGGGGCGGGCACTGAAGCTTTCTTT	CASGLQGAGTEAFF	14	TRBJ1-1	TRBD1	TRBV12-5	few
TGCGCCAGCAGCCCCCAGGAGGGTGGCTACACCTTC	CASSPQEGGYTF	12	TRBJ1-2	.	TRBV4-3	.
TGTGCCAGCAGTTTATATACTCGTGGCTACAATGAGCAGTTCTTC	CASSLYTRGYNEQFF	15	TRBJ2-1	.	TRBV27	.
TGTGCCAGCAGATCAGGAAATACGCAGTATTTT	CASRSGNTQYF	11	TRBJ2-3	.	TRBV28	.
TGTGCCAGCAGTCGCTCCGGGACTAGCGGGGATACGCAGTATTTT	CASSRSGTSGDTQYF	15	TRBJ2-3	TRBD2	TRBV28	.
TGCGCCAGCAGCACAGGACGGATTGAAGAGACCCAGTACTTC	CASSTGRIEETQYF	14	TRBJ2-5	.	TRBV5-1	once
TGTGCCAGCAGTGGGGGACAGGGGCCTTTCTTT	CASSGGQGPFF	11	TRBJ1-1	TRBD1	TRBV27	.
TGTGCCAGCAGCTTAGGGGTATCTAGCGGGGTGAGAGAGACCCAGTACTTC	CASSLGVSSGVRETQYF	17	TRBJ2-5	TRBD2	TRBV11-2	.
TGTGCCAGCTCACCTCCCAGCGGGGGGGCAGGCGATACGCAGTATTTT	CASSPPSGGAGDTQYF	16	TRBJ2-3	TRBD2	TRBV18	.
TGTGCCAGCAGACTCAAACGGGACAGCTACGAGCAGTACTTC	CASRLKRDSYEQYF	14	TRBJ2-7	TRBD1	TRBV6-5	.
TGCGCCAGCAGCCAAGGGGCCGCCTACTCTGGGGCCAACGTCCTGACTTTC	CASSQGAAYSGANVLTF	17	TRBJ2-6	.	TRBV4-3	few
TGTGCCAGCTCACCAAGGGCGGGGGGGCCCCACAATGAGCAGTTCTTC	CASSPRAGGPHNEQFF	16	TRBJ2-1	TRBD2	TRBV18	once
TGTGCCAGCAGCCAACAGGGGGCGCAGGAGACCCAGTACTTC	CASSQQGAQETQYF	14	TRBJ2-5	TRBD1	TRBV6-6	.
TGTGCCCTTCGTGATGAGCAGTTCTTC	CALRDEQFF	9	TRBJ2-1	.	TRBV7-9	.
TGTGCCAGCTCGGGACAGGGCGATTCACCCCTCCACTTT	CASSGQGDSPLHF	13	TRBJ1-6	TRBD1	TRBV18	once
TGTGCCAGCAGCTTGGGGGCCAATTCACCCCTCCACTTT	CASSLGANSPLHF	13	TRBJ1-6	.	TRBV5-8	.
TGTGCCAGTAATGAGGGGGCGACCACTGAAGCTTTCTTT	CASNEGATTEAFF	13	TRBJ1-1	TRBD1	TRBV7-2	once
TGTGCCAGCAGCCTAGCGGGCCCCTTGGATGAGCAGTTCTTC	CASSLAGPLDEQFF	14	TRBJ2-1	TRBD2	TRBV5-4	.
TGTGCCAGCAGGGTTGACTTCAGCTCCTACGAGCAGTACTTC	CASRVDFSSYEQYF	14	TRBJ2-7	.	TRBV7-2	.
TGTGCCAGCTCACCCGAGACAGGGATCGGCTACGAGCAGTACTTC	CASSPETGIGYEQYF	15	TRBJ2-7	TRBD1	TRBV18	once
TGTGCCAGCAGCATACAGGCAGATACGCAGTATTTT	CASSIQADTQYF	12	TRBJ2-3	.	TRBV6-6	.
TGTGCCAGCAGTCTAAAGCCTGGGGGCAGACAGCCCCAGCATTTT	CASSLKPGGRQPQHF	15	TRBJ1-5	.	TRBV6-5	few
TGTGCCAGCAACGGTCCCGGTGAAGCTTTCTTT	CASNGPGEAFF	11	TRBJ1-1	.	TRBV2	.
TGTGCCAGCAAGCGGCAGAAAGAAGCCGGGGAGCTGTTTTTT	CASKRQKEAGELFF	14	TRBJ2-2	.	TRBV6-5	.
TGCGCCAGCATATCCTTCAGGCAGGGGGCGGGAGAGACCCAGTACTTC	CASISFRQGAGETQYF	16	TRBJ2-5	TRBD1	TRBV5-1	.
TGTGCCAGCAGTTTATTGGCGCGGGACGAAAAACTGTTTTTT	CASSLLARDEKLFF	14	TRBJ1-4	.	TRBV6-5	.
TGTGCCATCAGCGCCCAACAAGGGGCGCTGGATGGCTACACCTTC	CAISAQQGALDGYTF	15	TRBJ1-2	.	TRBV10-3	once
TGTGCCATCAGTGTACAGGGGGTCGACACTGAAGCTTTCTTT	CAISVQGVDTEAFF	14	TRBJ1-1	TRBD1	TRBV10-3	.
TGTGCCAGCAGTCCAGAGACAGACATATATTTT	CASSPETDIYF	11	TRBJ1-3	.	TRBV12-3/TRBV12-4	.
TGTGCCAGCAGCTTAGCCCCCAGGGGAACAAACACCATATATTTT	CASSLAPRGTNTIYF	15	TRBJ1-3	.	TRBV7-2	.